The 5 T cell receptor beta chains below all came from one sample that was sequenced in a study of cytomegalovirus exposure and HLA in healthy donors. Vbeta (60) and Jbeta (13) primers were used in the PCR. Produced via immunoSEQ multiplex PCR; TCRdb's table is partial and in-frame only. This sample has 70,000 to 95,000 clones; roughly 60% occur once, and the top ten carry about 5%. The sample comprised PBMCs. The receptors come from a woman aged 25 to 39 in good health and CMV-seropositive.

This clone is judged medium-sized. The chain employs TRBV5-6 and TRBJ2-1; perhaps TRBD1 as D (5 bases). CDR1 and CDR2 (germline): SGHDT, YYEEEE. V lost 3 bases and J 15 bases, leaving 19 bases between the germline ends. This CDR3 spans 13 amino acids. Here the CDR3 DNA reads TGTGCCAGCAGCTCAACCTCACGTCAGGGTTTGTTCTTC. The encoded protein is CASSSTSRQGLFF. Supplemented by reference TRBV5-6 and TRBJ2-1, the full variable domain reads DAGVTQSPTHLIKTRGQQVTLRCSPKSGHDTVSWYQQALGQGPQFIFQYYEEEERQRGNFPDRFSGHQFPNYSSELNVNALLLGDSALYLCASSSTSRQGLFFGPGTRLTVL.

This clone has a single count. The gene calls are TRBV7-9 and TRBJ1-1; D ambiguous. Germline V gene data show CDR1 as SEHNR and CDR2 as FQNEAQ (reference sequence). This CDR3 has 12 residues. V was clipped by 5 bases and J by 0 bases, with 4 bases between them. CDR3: CASSNMNTEAFF. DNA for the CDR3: TGTGCCAGCAGCAACATGAACACTGAAGCTTTCTTT.

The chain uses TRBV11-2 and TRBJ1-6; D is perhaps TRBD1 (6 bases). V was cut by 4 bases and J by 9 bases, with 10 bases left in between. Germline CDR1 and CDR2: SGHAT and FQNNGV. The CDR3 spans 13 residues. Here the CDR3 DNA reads TGTGCCAGCAGCTCTACAGGGTTTTCACCCCTCCACTTT. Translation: CASSSTGFSPLHF.

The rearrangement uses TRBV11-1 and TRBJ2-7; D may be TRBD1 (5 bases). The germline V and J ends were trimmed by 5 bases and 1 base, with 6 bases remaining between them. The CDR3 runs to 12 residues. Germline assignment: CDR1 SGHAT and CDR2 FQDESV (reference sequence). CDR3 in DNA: TGTGCCAGCAGCCGACAGTCCTACGAGCAGTACTTC. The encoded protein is CASSRQSYEQYF.

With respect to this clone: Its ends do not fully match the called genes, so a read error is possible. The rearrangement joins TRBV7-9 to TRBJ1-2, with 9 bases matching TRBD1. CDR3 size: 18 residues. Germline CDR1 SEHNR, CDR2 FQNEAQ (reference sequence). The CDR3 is CSSSSDLSYRGRDYGYTF. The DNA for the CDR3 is TGTTCCAGCAGCTCAGACCTATCCTACAGGGGGCGCGACTATGGCTACACCTTC.